This T cell receptor beta chain was sequenced for a study of OX40 agonist ivuxolimab in advanced cancers. Germline trimming cut 4 bases from V and 5 bases from J; bases unmatched to any gene: 4. The germline V gene has CDR1 SGHDN and CDR2 FVKESK. This CDR3 is built from 14 residues. The repertoire was sequenced with immunoSEQ multiplex PCR; TCRdb's copy has only in-frame clones and lacks some. Of approximately 74,000 clones in the sample, about three quarters were seen once. Sequenced here: CD4+ or CD8+ T cells sorted from blood, sampled in a trial of the OX40 agonist ivuxolimab. This chain links TRBV14 with TRBJ2-4; the match to TRBD1 covers 8 bases. The clonotype originates from an adult with an advanced solid tumor such as melanoma, head and neck, liver or kidney cancer. The CDR3 DNA is TGTGCCAGCAGCCGAACAGGGGGGCAAAACATTCAGTACTTC. It translates to CASSRTGGQNIQYF.